The entry that follows covers one TCR beta chain sequence. The germline CDR1 and CDR2 sequences are SGHTA and FQGNSA. The CDR3 spans 15 residues. Trimming removed 5 bases from V and 0 bases from J; junction bases left unmatched: 4. These data are taken from a study of blood T cells in healthy people across ages. Together with a sample-barcoded 5' primer, a J-beta primer mix was included in a second PCR lasting roughly 6 to 12 cycles. TCRdb called the 5' RACE reads again in MiXCR, with one record for every CDR3 protein. The table includes hundreds of thousands of distinct CDR3 sequences, around 50% detected once.

The receptor was isolated from a man aged 35 to 55 in good health. This chain uses TRBV7-2 with TRBJ2-3; 8 bases map to TRBD1. The material sequenced was blood. The CDR3 is CASSRQGSSTDTQYF. CDR3 in DNA: TGTGCCAGCAGCCGACAGGGGTCTAGCACAGATACGCAGTATTTT.